The source of this TCR beta chain is a study of blood T cell repertoires in COVID-19. Study-wide background: Sources were T cells, B-cell-depleted T cells, or PBMCs; the material itself was cDNA or gDNA.

Per the study methods: Counts of nucleated cells, estimated from reference gene primer amplification, were obtained. Sequenced by immunoSEQ multiplex PCR; TCRdb stores in-frame clones only, minus some. That table is the source of V, J and clone size, and D and trimming were worked out from the DNA. The top ten clones hold under 35% of a sample with 100,000 or so clones, just under 80% of them seen once. The TCR was taken from a man in his 70s with active or convalescent COVID-19. Sequenced input: peripheral blood.

CDR3: CASSYLAGGNTEAFF. The CDR3, as DNA: TGCGCCAGCAGCTACCTCGCAGGGGGGAACACTGAAGCTTTCTTT. The V and J genes are TRBV5-1 and TRBJ1-1, with TRBD1 matching over 7 bases. Germline CDR1 and CDR2: SGHRS and YFSETQ. The CDR3 totals 15 residues. Unmatched junction bases numbered 6, after V lost 3 bases and J lost 1 base.